A single sample is the source of the 28 T cell receptor beta chains below, sequenced in a study of cytomegalovirus exposure and HLA in healthy donors. The study ran its PCR with 60 Vbeta and 13 Jbeta primers. Method: immunoSEQ multiplex PCR; TCRdb's copy keeps in-frame clones and lacks some. The data show about 70,000 clones, roughly 90% seen once. Sequenced: PBMCs. These receptors all come from a woman aged 25 to 39 in good health and CMV-seronegative.

The V gene is TRBV5-6, the J gene TRBJ2-1; tentatively, D is TRBD1 (6 bases). The CDR3 consists of 13 residues. Germline values: CDR1 SGHDT, CDR2 YYEEEE. V was shortened by 5 bases and J by 7 bases, with 13 bases between the two germline ends. CDR3: CASRYIQGNEQFF. CDR3 sequence (DNA): TGTGCCAGCAGGTATATCCAGGGGAATGAGCAGTTCTTC.

This clone came up a few times. The chain couples TRBV7-2 to TRBJ2-1; 9 bases are shared with TRBD2. With V trimmed by 2 bases and J by 11 bases, 10 bases remained unmatched. Germline CDR1 SGHTA, CDR2 FQGNSA. The CDR3 length is 15 residues. Here the CDR3 DNA reads TGTGCCAGCAGCTTAAATGCTCCTAGCGGGGAGCAGCAGTTCTTC. It encodes CASSLNAPSGEQQFF.

The V and J genes are TRBV19 and TRBJ1-4, with 10 nucleotides matching TRBD1. CDR1 is LNHDA, CDR2 SQIVND, per germline (reference sequence). CDR3 length: 17 residues. The J segment lost 5 bases and the V segment lost 0 bases, leaving 6 bases of the junction unmatched. The CDR3 DNA reads TGTGCCAGTAGTATAGATCGGGGACAGGGGCAGAATGAAAAACTGTTTTTT. As protein: CASSIDRGQGQNEKLFF.

V is TRBV21-1 and J is TRBJ2-1; no DNA check was done on the table's D call, TRBD2. TRBV21-1 has pseudogene status. The CDR3 length is 17 residues. DNA for the CDR3: TGTGCCAGCAGCAAAATTAAACGGGAGGGCCAAAGGGATGAGCAGTTCTTC. This codes for CASSKIKREGQRDEQFF.

This chain links TRBV6-1 with TRBJ2-7; tentatively, D is TRBD1 (6 bases). The germline gives CDR1 MNHNS, CDR2 SASEGT. CDR3 size: 12 residues. The V and J ends lost 4 bases and 2 bases respectively, with 6 bases between them. The DNA for the CDR3 is TGTGCCAGCAGTGGGACAGCCTACGAGCAGTACTTC. Translated: CASSGTAYEQYF.

This rearrangement joins TRBV7-6 to TRBJ2-5; 9 nucleotides match TRBD2. Matching the DNA end better, TRBJ2-7 makes the J call doubtful. Germline V gene sequence: CDR1 SGHVS, CDR2 FNYEAQ. This CDR3 region has 15 residues. In DNA form, the CDR3 reads TGTGCCAGCAGCTTGGGCCTAGCGGGGTCCTACGAGCAGTACTTC. It codes for CASSLGLAGSYEQYF.

The V call is TRBV28, the J call TRBJ1-3; no clear D. Trimming took off 8 bases at V and 2 bases at J, with 4 bases between the two ends. This CDR3 contains 11 residues. Germline V gene lookup returns CDR1 MDHEN and CDR2 SYDVKM. CDR3 in amino acids: CASQTGNTIYF. The CDR3 DNA follows: TGTGCCAGCCAGACTGGAAACACCATATATTTT. The complete variable domain, with remaining parts taken from reference TRBV28 and TRBJ1-3, reads DVKVTQSSRYLVKRTGEKVFLECVQDMDHENMFWYRQDPGLGLRLIYFSYDVKMKEKGDIPEGYSVSREKKERFSLILESASTNQTSMYLCASQTGNTIYFGEGSWLTVV.

In its sample, this clone was seen a few times. The chain combines TRBV7-9 with TRBJ1-1, with 7 bases that match TRBD1. Germline values: CDR1 SEHNR, CDR2 FQNEAQ (reference sequence). J lost 0 bases, V lost 4 bases, and 5 bases had no gene match. This CDR3 has 15 residues. Written as DNA, the CDR3 is TGTGCCAGCAGCTCCGGGACAGAGTTGAACACTGAAGCTTTCTTT. Amino acid sequence: CASSSGTELNTEAFF.

CDR3 DNA sequence: TGTGCCAGCAGCTTAGTCGGGACTAGCGGACAAGAGACCCAGTACTTC. Its translation is CASSLVGTSGQETQYF. V is TRBV7-2 and J is TRBJ2-5; TRBD2 matches 11 bases. V trimming: 1 base; J trimming: 2 bases; junction bases outside the gene matches: 3. CDR1 is SGHTA and CDR2 is FQGNSA in the germline V gene. This CDR3 contains 16 residues.

The chain couples TRBV7-6 to TRBJ2-1; D is undetermined. CDR1 and CDR2 from the germline V gene are SGHVS and FNYEAQ. The V gene lost 5 bases and the J gene lost 4 bases, with 15 bases spanning the gap. The CDR3 has 15 amino acids. The DNA for the CDR3 is TGTGCCAGCAGCCCCCGACATGGGCCGTACAATGAGCAGTTCTTC. It is translated as CASSPRHGPYNEQFF. The full variable domain, with the rest looked up from reference TRBV7-6 and TRBJ2-1, is GAGVSQSPRYKVTKRGQDVALRCDPISGHVSLYWYRQALGQGPEFLTYFNYEAQQDKSGLPNDRFSAERPEGSISTLTIQRTEQRDSAMYRCASSPRHGPYNEQFFGPGTRLTVL.

CDR3 loop: CASSFGESSYNEQFF. DNA of the CDR3: TGTGCCAGCAGCTTTGGAGAAAGCTCCTACAATGAGCAGTTCTTC. The V gene is TRBV5-6, the J gene TRBJ2-1; D call uncertain. Per the germline V gene, CDR1 is SGHDT and CDR2 is YYEEEE. The V gene lost 2 bases and the J gene lost 0 bases, with 9 bases spanning the gap. The CDR3 totals 15 residues.

This clone came up a few times. V is TRBV28 and J is TRBJ2-1, with D maybe TRBD2 (5 bases). This CDR3 is built from 14 residues. V lost 2 bases and J 6 bases, leaving 11 bases between the germline ends. Germline V lookup: CDR1 MDHEN, CDR2 SYDVKM. CDR3 loop: CASSLTRTFNEQFF. As DNA, the CDR3 is TGTGCCAGCAGTTTAACCCGGACTTTCAATGAGCAGTTCTTC.

This sequence joins TRBV2 and TRBJ2-1; D is ambiguous. The CDR3 totals 15 residues. With 3 bases removed from V and 1 base from J, the gap between germline ends came to 10 bases. Germline V gene lookup returns CDR1 SNHLY and CDR2 FYNNEI. Here the CDR3 reads CASSDFRVSYNEQFF. In nucleotides, the CDR3 is TGTGCCAGCAGTGATTTCCGGGTATCCTACAATGAGCAGTTCTTC.

This clone was picked up one time. The V and J genes are TRBV5-4 and TRBJ2-2, with TRBD2 matching 9 bases. The germline V gene has CDR1 SGHNT and CDR2 YYREEE (reference sequence). The V and J ends lost 2 bases and 2 bases, in that order; junction bases with no gene match: 4. This CDR3 spans 16 amino acids. The CDR3 region has the DNA TGTGCCAGCAGCTTTCTAGCGGGACGCAACACCGGGGAGCTGTTTTTT. Its protein is CASSFLAGRNTGELFF.

This clone appeared a single time. The V and J genes are TRBV2 and TRBJ2-7; D possibly corresponds to TRBD1 (6 bases). Germline CDR1 SNHLY, CDR2 FYNNEI. V shed 4 bases and J shed 0 bases, with 16 bases lying between them. The CDR3 extends over 16 amino acids. The CDR3 sequence: CASSGGGQKTSYEQYF. CDR3 bases: TGTGCCAGCAGTGGAGGTGGACAGAAAACCTCCTACGAGCAGTACTTC.

This clone was detected a few times. The chain joins TRBV5-6 to TRBJ2-7; 8 bases align to TRBD2. The germline V gene encodes CDR1 SGHDT and CDR2 YYEEEE. The CDR3 runs to 13 residues. The ends lost 4 bases at V and 6 bases at J; junction bases unmatched: 6. The CDR3 reads CASSRGLAGEQYF. Here the CDR3 DNA reads TGTGCCAGCAGCCGAGGACTAGCTGGCGAGCAGTACTTC.

The chain has TRBV10-2 and TRBJ2-7, with 7 nucleotides matching TRBD1. J gave up 0 bases and V 5 bases, and 10 bases lay outside the gene matches. The germline CDR1 and CDR2 sequences are WSHSY and SAAADI. The CDR3 runs to 16 residues. CDR3 residues: CASSQIRTGNSYEQYF. In DNA, the CDR3 is TGCGCCAGCAGTCAGATTAGGACAGGAAACTCCTACGAGCAGTACTTC.

The rearrangement links TRBV5-5 to TRBJ2-3; TRBD1 aligns across 8 bases. Germline CDR1 and CDR2: SGHKS and YYEKEE (reference sequence). The CDR3 sequence is 15 residues long. Trimming cost V 3 bases and J 4 bases; bases outside gene matches: 7. CDR3 amino acids: CASSSIVQGADTQYF. The CDR3 nucleotides are TGTGCCAGCAGCTCGATAGTACAGGGGGCAGATACGCAGTATTTT.

The chain uses TRBV6-1 and TRBJ1-2, with a weak D call TRBD1 (6 bases). Trimming took off 6 bases at V and 7 bases at J, with 18 bases between the two ends. The CDR3 extends over 14 amino acids. The germline V gene encodes CDR1 MNHNS and CDR2 SASEGT. In nucleotides, the CDR3 is TGTGCCAGCAGGGAACAGGGAAGGGGGACTGGCTACACCTTC. It is translated as CASREQGRGTGYTF.

The chain recombines TRBV30 with TRBJ2-7; TRBD2 aligns across 9 bases. V dropped 3 bases and J dropped 7; count of bases not matched to a gene: 7. This CDR3 has 13 residues. Germline V gene lookup returns CDR1 GTSNPN and CDR2 SVGIG (reference sequence). The CDR3 region has the DNA TGTGCCTGGAGGACTAGCGGAGGTGGGGAGCAGTACTTC. It encodes CAWRTSGGGEQYF. Supplemented by reference TRBV30 and TRBJ2-7, the full variable domain reads SQTIHQWPATLVQPVGSPLSLECTVEGTSNPNLYWYRQAAGRGLQLLFYSVGIGQISSEVPQNLSASRPQDRQFILSSKKLLLSDSGFYLCAWRTSGGGEQYFGPGTRLTVT.

The V and J genes are TRBV6-1 and TRBJ2-7; 9 bases are shared with TRBD2. The trim removed 0 bases at V and 3 bases at J, leaving 9 bases unmatched. CDR1 is MNHNS, CDR2 SASEGT, per germline. This CDR3 comprises 17 residues. This CDR3 reads CASSEAVGSGGIYEQYF. As DNA, the CDR3 is TGTGCCAGCAGTGAAGCGGTGGGTAGCGGGGGAATCTACGAGCAGTACTTC.

This chain links TRBV5-1 with TRBJ1-2; unclear D gene. This CDR3 has 13 residues. The V and J ends lost 0 bases and 8 bases respectively, with 11 bases between them. Germline V gene lookup returns CDR1 SGHRS and CDR2 YFSETQ. The CDR3 is CASSLVRLEGYTF. In nucleotides, the CDR3 is TGCGCCAGCAGCTTGGTCAGGCTTGAAGGCTACACCTTC. The full variable domain, rest sourced from reference TRBV5-1 and TRBJ1-2, is KAGVTQTPRYLIKTRGQQVTLSCSPISGHRSVSWYQQTPGQGLQFLFEYFSETQRNKGNFPGRFSGRQFSNSRSEMNVSTLELGDSALYLCASSLVRLEGYTFGSGTRLTVV.

The chain carries TRBV29-1 and TRBJ2-1; D uncertain. The CDR3 contains 14 residues. The germline CDR1 and CDR2 sequences are SQVTM and ANQGSEA. The V end lost 0 bases, the J end lost 2 bases, and 8 bases lay between the germline ends. The CDR3 is CSVEDESPYNEQFF. The CDR3 DNA reads TGCAGCGTTGAAGATGAGAGTCCCTACAATGAGCAGTTCTTC.

The chain links TRBV7-3 to TRBJ2-1; 7 bases line up with TRBD2. Looked up from germline, CDR1 is SGHTA and CDR2 is FQGTGA. The V gene end was trimmed by 1 base and the J gene end by 4 bases; junction bases not matched to a gene: 7. The CDR3 has 16 residues. In DNA form, the CDR3 reads TGTGCCAGCAGCTTAAATGGGGGAGGGCATTACAATGAGCAGTTCTTC. Translation gives CASSLNGGGHYNEQFF.

The chain is built from TRBV2 and TRBJ1-2; 9 positions agree with TRBD1. V trimming: 6 bases; J trimming: 6 bases; junction bases outside the gene matches: 11. The CDR3 sequence is 15 residues long. Germline loops: CDR1 SNHLY, CDR2 FYNNEI. CDR3: CASSDTGTGMDGYTF. CDR3 sequence (DNA): TGTGCCAGCAGCGATACCGGGACAGGGATGGATGGCTACACCTTC.

The chain uses TRBV2 and TRBJ2-5; no definite D call. Trimming stripped 5 bases from V and 1 base from J, with 11 bases between. The CDR3 runs to 14 residues. CDR1 and CDR2 (germline): SNHLY, FYNNEI. CDR3 protein: CASSIIHSQETQYF. CDR3 bases: TGTGCCAGCAGTATCATCCACAGCCAAGAGACCCAGTACTTC.

This sequence joins TRBV6-5 and TRBJ1-2; 7 nucleotides agree with TRBD1. The V segment lost 6 bases and the J segment 2 bases; nucleotides outside the gene matches: 3. Germline loops: CDR1 MNHEY, CDR2 SVGAGI. This CDR3 contains 13 residues. CDR3 in DNA: TGTGCCAGCAGCCCGACAGGGAACTATGGCTACACCTTC. This codes for CASSPTGNYGYTF.

This clone was seen only once. V and J are TRBV7-8 and TRBJ1-1; D not certain. This CDR3 spans 11 amino acids. Trimming removed 4 bases at V and 10 bases at J, with 10 bases between. Germline V gene sequence: CDR1 SGHVS, CDR2 FQNEAQ. This chain's CDR3 is CASSSNSGAFF. The CDR3 DNA follows: TGTGCCAGCAGCTCTAATAGTGGAGCTTTCTTT. Using reference TRBV7-8 and TRBJ1-1 for the parts outside the CDR3, the full variable domain is GAGVSQSPRYKVAKRGQDVALRCDPISGHVSLFWYQQALGQGPEFLTYFQNEAQLDKSGLPSDRFFAERPEGSVSTLKIQRTQQEDSAVYLCASSSNSGAFFGQGTRLTVV.